A single T cell receptor (beta chain) is shown here with its context. Trimming left V 0 bases short and J 0 bases short, with 8 bases between. Germline V CDR1 and CDR2: KGHSH, LQKENI. This CDR3 region has 16 residues. TCRdb keeps only in-frame clones here, not all; method: immunoSEQ multiplex PCR. The sample includes around 110,000 clones, around 88% of them seen just once. The sample originates from a study of T cell responses to AZD1222 COVID-19 vaccine. The sample in question was peripheral blood, obtained on day 0 of AZD1222 vaccination. The chain carries TRBV18 and TRBJ1-4; D is undetermined. The source is an adult in good health. CDR3 residues: CASSPPSGATNEKLFF. In nucleotides, the CDR3 is TGTGCCAGCTCACCACCAAGTGGTGCAACTAATGAAAAACTGTTTTTT. The variable domain in full, completed from reference TRBV18 and TRBJ1-4, reads NAGVMQNPRHLVRRRGQEARLRCSPMKGHSHVYWYRQLPEEGLKFMVYLQKENIIDESGMPKERFSAEFPKEGPSILRIQQVVRGDSAAYFCASSPPSGATNEKLFFGSGTQLSVL.